This TCR beta chain was recovered during a study of blood T cells in healthy people across ages. Russia was home to the donors, healthy Caucasian individuals aged roughly 6 to 100. A note on this clonotype: Its antigen remains unidentified. One end of the junction does not line up with germline, which may come from a read error.

A second PCR, run for about 7 to 11 cycles, used a sample-barcoded 5' primer plus a J-beta primer mix. Each cDNA molecule was tagged by a template-switch adaptor with 12 random nucleotides. A single record per CDR3 protein comes from TCRdb applying MiXCR to the 5' RACE reads. The table records some 1.4 million distinct CDR3 sequences, about 40% of them present only once. Points from the study as a whole: Per million T cells, the diversity of TCR beta decreased roughly linearly as age advanced.

Germline V gives CDR1 MNHEY, CDR2 SVGAGI. The CDR3 covers 15 residues. J is TRBJ2-2 and V is TRBV6-5, with 8 bases that match TRBD1. The clonotype originates from a woman aged 18 to 35 in good health. The sample was blood. CDR3 amino acids: CAGSYSDRVGGELFF. CDR3 DNA: TGTGCCGGCAGTTACTCGGACAGGGTTGGCGGGGAGCTGTTTTTT.